These 11 T cell receptor beta chains were all obtained from the same sample, sequenced in a study of blood T cell repertoires in COVID-19. Assay used: immunoSEQ multiplex PCR; TCRdb lists only in-frame clones, some missing. Altogether about 260,000 clones are present, 86% being singletons, with the ten largest covering around 10%. Sequencing input: peripheral blood. These TCRs come from a man aged 35-49 years who had recovered from COVID-19.

The V call is TRBV4-3, the J call TRBJ2-3; TRBD2 is a possible D gene (5 bases). The V gene's germline CDR1 is LGHNA and CDR2 YSLEER. V was clipped by 0 bases and J by 5 bases, with 12 bases between them. The CDR3 consists of 15 residues. This CDR3 is CASSQDGLEGDTQYF. The CDR3 DNA reads TGCGCCAGCAGCCAAGATGGGCTAGAGGGAGATACGCAGTATTTT.

V and J are TRBV4-1 and TRBJ1-1; weak D call: TRBD1 (6 bases). CDR1 is MGHRA, CDR2 YSYEKL, per germline. The ends were cut back, 3 bases at V and 2 bases at J, with 10 bases in the middle. This CDR3 is built from 14 residues. For the CDR3, the DNA is TGCGCCAGCAGCCAGGCCAGGGGAAACACTGAAGCTTTCTTT. The encoded protein is CASSQARGNTEAFF.

The chain combines TRBV5-1 with TRBJ1-1; D is undetermined. The CDR3 has 13 amino acids. The germline V gene encodes CDR1 SGHRS and CDR2 YFSETQ. V shed 1 base and J shed 2 bases, with 6 bases lying between them. The CDR3 loop reads CASSLRVNTEAFF. CDR3 sequence (DNA): TGCGCCAGCAGCTTGCGGGTTAACACTGAAGCTTTCTTT.

The chain joins TRBV7-6 to TRBJ1-2; maybe TRBD1 (5 bases). V gave up 5 bases and J gave up 6 bases, with 19 bases separating them. Germline CDR1 reads SGHVS; CDR2 reads FNYEAQ. The length of the CDR3 is 15 residues. The CDR3 bases are TGTGCCAGCAGCCCCCATCCCGGCCAGGGCGATGGCTACACCTTC. Amino acids: CASSPHPGQGDGYTF. Based on the CDR3 plus reference TRBV7-6 and TRBJ1-2, the full variable domain is GAGVSQSPRYKVTKRGQDVALRCDPISGHVSLYWYRQALGQGPEFLTYFNYEAQQDKSGLPNDRFSAERPEGSISTLTIQRTEQRDSAMYRCASSPHPGQGDGYTFGSGTRLTVV.

The rearrangement joins TRBV6-2 or TRBV6-3 to TRBJ1-6; TRBD1 is a possible D gene (5 bases). The CDR3 has 12 amino acids. Germline V gene lookup returns CDR1 MNHEY and CDR2 SVGEGT. The V gene lost 7 bases and the J gene lost 10 bases, with 11 bases spanning the gap. This chain's CDR3 is CASTPTGSPLHF. The CDR3 region has the DNA TGTGCCAGCACCCCTACAGGCTCACCCCTCCACTTT.

This clone came up once. The V gene is TRBV2, the J gene TRBJ2-2; D may be TRBD2 (7 bases). Trimming shortened V by 2 bases and J by 4 bases, and 17 bases separated the two germline ends. Germline loops: CDR1 SNHLY, CDR2 FYNNEI. The CDR3 extends over 17 amino acids. CDR3 DNA: TGTGCCAGCAGTGAAATTTGGGGGGGCTACGGCACCGGGGAGCTGTTTTTT. This encodes CASSEIWGGYGTGELFF.

The chain couples TRBV29-1 to TRBJ1-2; 10 bases map to TRBD1. With 1 base clipped from V and 7 bases from J, the junction kept 6 bases outside the gene matches. Looked up from germline, CDR1 is SQVTM and CDR2 is ANQGSEA. The CDR3 covers 14 residues. CDR3 sequence reads: CSVEGGDRGGGYTF. The CDR3 nucleotides read TGCAGCGTTGAAGGAGGGGACAGGGGTGGTGGCTACACCTTC.

The rearrangement uses TRBV4-1 and TRBJ1-5; 9 bases are shared with TRBD1. Trimming cost V 9 bases and J 2 bases; bases outside gene matches: 5. Germline V lookup: CDR1 MGHRA, CDR2 YSYEKL. CDR3 length: 14 residues. CDR3 nucleotides: TGCGCCAGTTCGCGGACAGGGGGCAATCAGCCCCAGCATTTT. Residues: CASSRTGGNQPQHF.

V and J are TRBV20-1 and TRBJ2-4; 10 bases match TRBD2. With 3 bases clipped from V and 3 bases from J, the junction kept 11 bases outside the gene matches. In germline, CDR1 is DFQATT, CDR2 SNEGSKA (reference sequence). The CDR3 is 17 amino acids. CDR3 nucleotides: TGCAGTGCTAGTTCTGTGAGCGGGGGGGCCGTCAAAAACATTCAGTACTTC. It encodes CSASSVSGGAVKNIQYF.

This clone showed up just once. This chain links TRBV11-2 with TRBJ1-2; D may be TRBD1 (6 bases). Germline lookup yields CDR1 SGHAT and CDR2 FQNNGV. The V gene lost 0 bases and the J gene lost 8 bases, with 10 bases spanning the gap. This CDR3 has 13 residues. The CDR3: CASSLDPGAGYTF. As DNA, the CDR3 is TGTGCCAGCAGCTTAGACCCAGGGGCGGGCTACACCTTC.

The rearrangement joins TRBV9 to TRBJ2-2; TRBD2 aligns across 10 bases. Unmatched junction bases numbered 5, after V lost 3 bases and J lost 6 bases. The germline V gene has CDR1 SGDLS and CDR2 YYNGEE. This CDR3 region has 15 residues. CDR3 sequence reads: CASSEASGSSGELFF. In nucleotides, the CDR3 is TGTGCCAGCAGCGAGGCTAGCGGGAGTTCCGGGGAGCTGTTTTTT. The whole variable domain, remainder taken from reference TRBV9 and TRBJ2-2, is DSGVTQTPKHLITATGQRVTLRCSPRSGDLSVYWYQQSLDQGLQFLIQYYNGEERAKGNILERFSAQQFPDLHSELNLSSLELGDSALYFCASSEASGSSGELFFGEGSRLTVL.